The clone carrying this T cell receptor (beta chain) was detected once. The target antigen is unknown. The source of the sample is a study of stem cell transplantation in POMP-related autoinflammatory disease. General study results and limits: Across all analyzed T-cell subsets, patients with PRAID tended toward reduced diversity and increased clonality.

The assay was immunoSEQ multiplex PCR, and TCRdb's table has in-frame clones only and misses some. Among over 60,000 clones listed, around 90% were seen once. The CDR3 sequence is 13 residues long. The V gene lost 2 bases and the J gene lost 0 bases, with 4 bases spanning the gap. From germline, CDR1 is SGHDN and CDR2 FVKESK. Sequencing was performed on CD4+ T cells from PBMCs, taken after stem cell transplantation. The rearrangement joins TRBV14 to TRBJ1-1, with D unresolved. The receptor was isolated from a human patient with POMP-related autoinflammation and immune dysregulation (PRAID). Some T cells may be graft donor cells. The CDR3 here is CASSQIVNTEAFF. Here the CDR3 DNA reads TGTGCCAGCAGCCAAATTGTGAACACTGAAGCTTTCTTT. Complete variable domain (other parts from reference TRBV14 and TRBJ1-1): EAGVTQFPSHSVIEKGQTVTLRCDPISGHDNLYWYRRVMGKEIKFLLHFVKESKQDESGMPNNRFLAERTGGTYSTLKVQPAELEDSGVYFCASSQIVNTEAFFGQGTRLTVV.